These 12 T cell receptor beta chains originate from one sample sequenced in a study of blood T cell repertoires in COVID-19. Clones were sequenced by immunoSEQ multiplex PCR, and TCRdb holds only the in-frame ones, with some missing. This table holds some 250,000 clones, roughly 90% found once. The material sequenced was peripheral blood. The receptors shown here come from a woman in her 30s with COVID-19, enrolled during active disease.

J is TRBJ2-1 and V is TRBV18; 9 positions match TRBD2. This CDR3 comprises 16 residues. V lost 1 base, J lost 8 bases, and 9 bases stayed unmatched. Germline V lookup: CDR1 KGHSH, CDR2 LQKENI. CDR3 sequence reads: CASSPRSSGGSDEQFF. In DNA form, the CDR3 reads TGTGCCAGCTCACCACGGAGCAGCGGGGGGTCCGATGAGCAGTTCTTC.

In this sample, this clone turned up a few times. This rearrangement joins TRBV3-1 (or the pseudogene TRBV3-2) to TRBJ2-7, with 8 bases matching TRBD1. The CDR3 runs to 13 residues. CDR1 is LGHDT, CDR2 YNNKEL, per germline (reference sequence). V trimming: 4 bases; J trimming: 6 bases; junction bases outside the gene matches: 5. CDR3 amino acids: CASSLGQGVEQYF. The DNA for the CDR3 is TGTGCCAGCAGCCTAGGACAGGGCGTCGAGCAGTACTTC.

This clone was detected once. The CDR3 reads CASSSRLYRDTDNYGYTF. The CDR3 DNA reads as TGTGCCAGCAGCTCCCGACTCTATCGGGACACGGATAACTATGGCTACACCTTC. The chain couples TRBV7-8 to TRBJ1-2; D is perhaps TRBD1 (6 bases). The CDR3 length is 18 residues. Germline V gene lookup returns CDR1 SGHVS and CDR2 FQNEAQ. Trimming left V 4 bases short and J 1 base short, with 22 bases between.

This clone appeared a single time. The V gene is TRBV6-1, the J gene TRBJ1-5; D is ambiguous. Trimming left V 3 bases short and J 4 bases short, with 13 bases between. The CDR3 sequence is 15 residues long. Germline values: CDR1 MNHNS, CDR2 SASEGT. The CDR3 spells CASSETWANNQPQHF. The CDR3 coding sequence is TGTGCCAGCAGTGAGACATGGGCCAATAATCAGCCCCAGCATTTT.

The gene calls are TRBV11-2 and TRBJ1-1; 9 bases match TRBD1. CDR3 length equals 13 residues. Per germline, CDR1 SGHAT and CDR2 FQNNGV. The V segment lost 3 bases and the J segment 4 bases; nucleotides outside the gene matches: 0. CDR3 protein: CASSLTGGTEAFF. For the CDR3, the DNA is TGTGCCAGCAGCTTGACAGGGGGCACTGAAGCTTTCTTT.

This rearrangement joins TRBV5-1 to TRBJ2-5, with TRBD2 matching 7 bases. Trimming took 3 bases from V and 5 from J; bases not matched to a gene: 13. There are 16 residues in the CDR3. Germline CDR1 reads SGHRS; CDR2 reads YFSETQ. CDR3 loop: CASSWAPSGAEETQYF. The DNA for the CDR3 is TGCGCCAGCAGCTGGGCCCCAAGCGGGGCGGAGGAGACCCAGTACTTC.

The rearrangement links TRBV5-1 to TRBJ2-5, with 7 bases that match TRBD1. The CDR3 spans 17 residues. From germline, CDR1 is SGHRS and CDR2 YFSETQ. Trimming took 0 bases from V and 0 from J; bases not matched to a gene: 8. The CDR3: CASSLGQGYRYQETQYF. The CDR3 coding sequence is TGCGCCAGCAGCTTGGGACAGGGATATCGATACCAAGAGACCCAGTACTTC.

This clone was counted a single time. The gene calls are TRBV7-9 and TRBJ2-7; the D gene is possibly TRBD1 (6 bases). Germline CDR1 is SEHNR and CDR2 is FQNEAQ (reference sequence). Between the trimmed V and J ends, which lost 5 bases and 6 bases, there was a span of 20 bases. This CDR3 spans 15 amino acids. The CDR3 loop reads CASSLRTEMQGEQYF. The CDR3 nucleotides are TGTGCCAGCAGCCTTAGGACAGAGATGCAAGGCGAGCAGTACTTC.

The chain joins TRBV27 to TRBJ1-2, with TRBD1 matching 9 bases. The CDR3 totals 14 residues. Germline V gene sequence: CDR1 MNHEY, CDR2 SMNVEV (reference sequence). The trim removed 5 bases at V and 8 bases at J, leaving 9 bases unmatched. In nucleotides, the CDR3 is TGTGCCAGCAGTATCAACAGGGGGCGGGGGGGCTACACCTTC. Its protein is CASSINRGRGGYTF.

The chain recombines TRBV6-5 with TRBJ2-5; 8 bases are a match to TRBD2. Unmatched junction bases numbered 6, after V lost 5 bases and J lost 4 bases. This CDR3 is 14 amino acids long. Germline V gives CDR1 MNHEY, CDR2 SVGAGI. CDR3 nucleotide sequence: TGTGCCAGCAGTCTCCCGGGGGGGCGAGAGACCCAGTACTTC. Amino acid sequence: CASSLPGGRETQYF.

V gene TRBV4-2 combines with J gene TRBJ2-3; no clear D. V was clipped by 0 bases and J by 5 bases, with 6 bases between them. Germline values: CDR1 LGHNA, CDR2 YNFKEQ. The CDR3 runs to 13 residues. The CDR3: CASSQERRDTQYF. For the CDR3, the DNA is TGTGCCAGCAGCCAAGAGCGGAGAGATACGCAGTATTTT.

The chain uses TRBV7-6 and TRBJ2-2; no clear D gene. Germline CDR1 and CDR2: SGHVS and FNYEAQ. The CDR3 loop spans 13 amino acids. The germline V and J ends were trimmed by 7 bases and 4 bases, with 10 bases remaining between them. The CDR3 reads CASTPIGTGELFF. The CDR3 bases are TGTGCCAGCACCCCGATCGGCACCGGGGAGCTGTTTTTT. The complete variable domain, with remaining parts taken from reference TRBV7-6 and TRBJ2-2, reads GAGVSQSPRYKVTKRGQDVALRCDPISGHVSLYWYRQALGQGPEFLTYFNYEAQQDKSGLPNDRFSAERPEGSISTLTIQRTEQRDSAMYRCASTPIGTGELFFGEGSRLTVL.